This T cell receptor (beta chain) was found in a study of response to subunit inactivated influenza vaccine (dated by TCRdb to 2016 to 2019). For the wider study: To follow how T cells responded to a trivalent subunit inactivated influenza vaccine, the researchers relied on deep quantitative profiling of the T cell receptor repertoire. Study-wide findings and limitations: According to the authors, only a limited number of new T cells may be recruited by each seasonal influenza vaccination.

The CDR3 starts with the cysteine, ends with the phenylalanine, and has 17 residues. The read is trimmed to its CDR3 DNA, 51 bases read in frame from base 1. From the germline V gene, CDR1 is MDHEN and CDR2 is SYDVKM. Between the V and J ends, shortened by 4 bases and 5 bases respectively, the junction contains 23 bases. This clonotype has more than one count but fewer than ten. The target of this receptor is not known. No per-base quality is available; no much larger clone lies one base away. The library came from RT-PCR. Sequenced using an Illumina HiSeq 2500. Through fastp at Q25 and MiXCR, TCRdb rebuilt clones from the public reads, retaining in-frame beta chains. Each CDR3 protein gets just one entry, which takes the most common genes and DNA from the rows behind it. The sample contains roughly 700,000 distinct CDR3 sequences, more than 15% of them found a single time. The ten largest clones add up to approximately 10% of the sample.

The sample here was PBMCs from blood, taken 12 days after vaccination. The sequence joins TRBV28 to TRBJ1-2; there is no confident call for the D gene. This sequence originates from a man aged 50-59 years who received an inactivated influenza vaccine. Donor details come from another sample of the same person, matched by shared clones. The DNA sequence is as follows: TGTGCCAGCAGTTCCTTTCCGCAAGAGTTGGCAGGTTATGGCTACACCTTC. This yields the protein CASSSFPQELAGYGYTF.